This T cell receptor beta chain is from a study of T cells in Graves' hyperthyroidism and ophthalmopathy. Across the study: Peripheral blood draws took place at initial diagnosis, ahead of any treatment.

The CDR3 has 11 residues. Trimming stripped 8 bases from V and 4 bases from J, with 8 bases between. From germline, CDR1 is MNHNS and CDR2 SASEGT. This clonotype was counted at least ten times. Thyroid ultrasound, orbital computed tomography, clinical symptoms, and serum thyroxine and TRAb underpinned diagnoses. Researchers amplified the TCR beta CDR3 regions from RNA transcripts. Using the HTBI primer set, a first-round RT-PCR was run on the TCR CDR3. TCRdb passed the multiplex PCR reads through MiXCR, listing each CDR3 protein once. The table lists under 250,000 distinct CDR3 sequences, about 17% of them singletons, with roughly 49% in the top ten.

The sample comprised blood. The sequence was obtained from a woman between 50 and 59 years old with Graves' hyperthyroidism. The chain employs TRBV6-1 and TRBJ2-5, with D unclear. The CDR3 nucleotides read TGTGCCAGCCTCTTGGGAGAGACCCAGTACTTC. Translation: CASLLGETQYF.